This T cell receptor (beta chain) was recorded in a study of T cell responses to AZD1222 COVID-19 vaccine. The method was immunoSEQ multiplex PCR; TCRdb's version includes in-frame clones alone and lacks a portion of them. The sample has some 63,000 clones, roughly 84% seen once. Germline V lookup: CDR1 SGHTA, CDR2 FQGNSA. V was pared by 5 bases and J by 0 bases, with 6 bases of the junction left unmatched. CDR3 length equals 15 residues. The specimen was peripheral blood, collected on day 0 of AZD1222 vaccination. The sequence was obtained from an adult in good health. This sequence joins TRBV7-2 and TRBJ1-2; 7 nucleotides align to TRBD1. Written as DNA, the CDR3 is TGTGCCAGCAGCGGGAGGGGGCTTGCTAACTATGGCTACACCTTC. This gives the protein CASSGRGLANYGYTF.